These 27 T cell receptor beta chains were all obtained from the same sample, sequenced in a study of OX40 agonist ivuxolimab in advanced cancers. Repertoires were generated with immunoSEQ multiplex PCR, while TCRdb's copy carries only in-frame clones and drops some. The data hold some 74,000 clones, with around 82% observed a single time. Sample: CD4+ or CD8+ T cells sorted from blood, taken in a trial of the OX40 agonist ivuxolimab. The receptors originated from an adult with an advanced solid tumor such as melanoma, head and neck, liver or kidney cancer.

The chain joins TRBV6-6 to TRBJ2-7; TRBD2 matches at 9 bases. Germline V gives CDR1 MNHNY, CDR2 SVGAGI (reference sequence). There are 13 residues in the CDR3. With V trimmed by 8 bases and J by 3 bases, 5 bases remained unmatched. CDR3 sequence reads: CASGSGGNYEQYF. DNA of the CDR3: TGTGCCAGCGGTAGCGGGGGTAACTACGAGCAGTACTTC.

V and J are TRBV28 and TRBJ1-2; TRBD1 might be the D (5 bases). Per the germline V gene, CDR1 is MDHEN and CDR2 is SYDVKM. The CDR3 contains 12 residues. Trimming stripped 4 bases from V and 4 bases from J, with 7 bases between. Here the CDR3 reads CASSSDSYGYTF. CDR3 DNA sequence: TGTGCCAGCAGTTCAGACAGCTATGGCTACACCTTC.

The J gene is TRBJ1-2, the V gene TRBV27, with a weak D call TRBD1 (5 bases). Germline-derived CDR1 and CDR2 are MNHEY and SMNVEV (reference sequence). The CDR3 is 15 amino acids. V was cut by 1 base and J by 8 bases, with 17 bases left in between. The CDR3 coding sequence is TGTGCCAGCAGTTTATTCGGGACGGACTTCTACGGCTACACCTTC. This codes for CASSLFGTDFYGYTF.

V and J are TRBV4-2 and TRBJ2-5, with TRBD1 as a possible D gene (6 bases). V lost 2 bases, J lost 4 bases, and 14 bases lay in between. Germline V gene sequence: CDR1 LGHNA, CDR2 YNFKEQ. The CDR3 contains 15 residues. CDR3 sequence reads: CASSQTTGMGETQYF. CDR3 bases: TGTGCCAGCAGCCAAACTACAGGGATGGGAGAGACCCAGTACTTC.

The V call is TRBV6-1, the J call TRBJ2-2; weak D call: TRBD1 (6 bases). This CDR3 has 15 amino acids. CDR1 is MNHNS and CDR2 is SASEGT in the germline V gene. V was trimmed by 5 bases and J by 6 bases, leaving 16 bases between them. CDR3 DNA sequence: TGTGCCAGCAGTTCCTTGACAGGATCACCCGGGGAGCTGTTTTTT. This translates into CASSSLTGSPGELFF.

The chain links TRBV18 to TRBJ2-7; 8 positions agree with TRBD1. After removal of 3 bases from V and 2 bases from J, the junction contained 3 bases not matched to a gene. In germline, CDR1 is KGHSH, CDR2 LQKENI. The CDR3 spans 14 residues. The DNA of the CDR3 is TGTGCCAGCTCACCTGGGACAGGACCCTACGAGCAGTACTTC. This gives the protein CASSPGTGPYEQYF. Full variable domain (missing parts from reference TRBV18 and TRBJ2-7): NAGVMQNPRHLVRRRGQEARLRCSPMKGHSHVYWYRQLPEEGLKFMVYLQKENIIDESGMPKERFSAEFPKEGPSILRIQQVVRGDSAAYFCASSPGTGPYEQYFGPGTRLTVT.

The chain uses TRBV7-2 and TRBJ2-2, with D perhaps TRBD1 or TRBD2 (5 bases each). The CDR3 totals 17 residues. CDR1 is SGHTA and CDR2 is FQGNSA in the germline V gene. The ends were cut back, 5 bases at V and 0 bases at J, with 16 bases in the middle. Here the CDR3 reads CASSRYAVGANTGELFF. The CDR3 nucleotides read TGTGCCAGCAGCCGATATGCCGTGGGGGCGAACACCGGGGAGCTGTTTTTT.

The V call is TRBV4-3, the J call TRBJ2-7; D is possibly TRBD2 (5 bases). Trimming took 8 bases from V and 1 from J, leaving 15 bases between them. The length of the CDR3 is 14 residues. Germline assignment: CDR1 LGHNA and CDR2 YSLEER. The CDR3 nucleotides are TGCGCCAGCCGGAGGACGCTGACTTCCTACGAGCAGTACTTC. It encodes CASRRTLTSYEQYF.

The chain has TRBV5-1 and TRBJ1-1; D may be TRBD1 (6 bases). Germline-derived CDR1 and CDR2 are SGHRS and YFSETQ. V dropped 4 bases and J dropped 1 base, with 14 bases sitting between them. The CDR3 has 15 amino acids. CDR3 coding DNA: TGCGCCAGCAGCACCTCCGCGACAGGGAACACTGAAGCTTTCTTT. Its protein product is CASSTSATGNTEAFF.

This sequence joins TRBV7-6 and TRBJ2-3; tentative D call: TRBD2 (5 bases). Germline lookup yields CDR1 SGHVS and CDR2 FNYEAQ. This CDR3 region has 15 residues. V shed 4 bases and J shed 6 bases, with 17 bases lying between them. CDR3 loop: CASSSTGSLGDTQYF. In DNA form, the CDR3 reads TGTGCCAGCAGCTCAACGGGATCCCTGGGGGATACGCAGTATTTT.

V usage is TRBV5-1 and J usage is TRBJ1-1; possible D gene TRBD1, 5 bases. This CDR3 spans 13 amino acids. In germline, CDR1 is SGHRS, CDR2 YFSETQ. The ends were cut back, 5 bases at V and 5 bases at J, with 13 bases in the middle. The CDR3 DNA sequence: TGCGCCAGCAGGGAGGAGGGGCGAACTGAAGCTTTCTTT. Its protein is CASREEGRTEAFF.

As DNA, the CDR3 is TGTGCCAGCAGCAAAACGGATCAGATACTAGCGCATACCAGTTATATCGAAGGGGCCAACGTCCTGACTTTC. It specifies CASSKTDQILAHTSYIEGANVLTF. The chain couples TRBV21-1 to TRBJ2-6; the tabulated D call, TRBD2, remains unverified against the DNA. TRBV21-1 is given as a pseudogene. The length of the CDR3 is 24 residues.

The chain recombines TRBV28 with TRBJ2-5, with D possibly TRBD1 on 6 matching bases. CDR3 size: 12 residues. Trimming shortened V by 8 bases and J by 3 bases, and 10 bases separated the two germline ends. Germline CDR1 reads MDHEN; CDR2 reads SYDVKM. In DNA form, the CDR3 reads TGTGCCAGCGGGGACACGAAAGAGACCCAGTACTTC. Protein product: CASGDTKETQYF.

V gene TRBV19 combines with J gene TRBJ2-1; 7 bases line up with TRBD2. Germline V gene data show CDR1 as LNHDA and CDR2 as SQIVND (reference sequence). The V segment lost 3 bases and the J segment 10 bases; nucleotides outside the gene matches: 18. This CDR3 has 17 amino acids. CDR3 nucleotide sequence: TGTGCCAGTAGTATTATCTTATTGGGGACTACCCGACGCGAGCAGTTCTTC. Translated, it gives CASSIILLGTTRREQFF.

The rearrangement joins TRBV10-3 to TRBJ2-2; D possibly corresponds to TRBD2 (6 bases). This CDR3 contains 17 residues. V lost 3 bases and J lost 2, with 16 bases in between. Per the germline V gene, CDR1 is ENHRY and CDR2 is SYGVKD. This chain's CDR3 is CAISDYRDWRNTGELFF. The CDR3 DNA is TGTGCCATCAGTGACTACCGGGACTGGCGAAACACCGGGGAGCTGTTTTTT.

In this sample, this clone turned up once. The rearrangement links TRBV6-6 to TRBJ2-7; D is unresolved. Per the germline V gene, CDR1 is MNHNY and CDR2 is SVGAGI (reference sequence). Between the trimmed V and J ends, which lost 2 bases and 0 bases, there was a span of 11 bases. CDR3 length: 15 residues. The CDR3 DNA reads as TGTGCCAGCAGTTACGGTATTACGAGCTCCTACGAGCAGTACTTC. Its protein product is CASSYGITSSYEQYF.

The rearrangement uses TRBV5-1 and TRBJ1-5; TRBD1 might be the D (6 bases). Germline CDR1 is SGHRS and CDR2 is YFSETQ. With 5 bases removed from V and 4 bases from J, the gap between germline ends came to 16 bases. The CDR3 has 15 amino acids. CDR3 protein: CASRITPGANQPQHF. The CDR3 nucleotides read TGCGCCAGCAGGATTACTCCAGGGGCTAATCAGCCCCAGCATTTT. The variable domain in full, with the rest retrieved from reference TRBV5-1 and TRBJ1-5, is KAGVTQTPRYLIKTRGQQVTLSCSPISGHRSVSWYQQTPGQGLQFLFEYFSETQRNKGNFPGRFSGRQFSNSRSEMNVSTLELGDSALYLCASRITPGANQPQHFGDGTRLSIL.

This sequence joins TRBV18 and TRBJ2-1; no definite D call. Germline-derived CDR1 and CDR2 are KGHSH and LQKENI. With 4 bases removed from V and 4 bases from J, the gap between germline ends came to 8 bases. The CDR3 is made up of 13 amino acids. CDR3 sequence: CASSQSEYNEQFF. The DNA of the CDR3 is TGTGCCAGCTCACAGAGCGAGTACAATGAGCAGTTCTTC.

The CDR3, as DNA: TGTGCCAGCAGCGCCTCGACAGGGTTTAGAGATACGCAGTATTTT. It is translated as CASSASTGFRDTQYF. V usage is TRBV7-8 and J usage is TRBJ2-3; TRBD1 matches 7 bases. V shed 5 bases and J 5 bases; nucleotides not matched to a gene: 10. Germline V gives CDR1 SGHVS, CDR2 FQNEAQ. The CDR3 is 15 residues long.

The V and J genes are TRBV28 and TRBJ1-5, with a tentative D call TRBD1 (6 bases). CDR1 is MDHEN, CDR2 SYDVKM, per germline. The CDR3 loop spans 15 amino acids. Trimming cost V 4 bases and J 9 bases, with 19 bases left between them. The CDR3 loop is CASSSTDSASGPQHF. The DNA of the CDR3 is TGTGCCAGCAGTTCGACGGACAGTGCGAGTGGGCCCCAGCATTTT. The variable domain in full, with the rest retrieved from reference TRBV28 and TRBJ1-5, is DVKVTQSSRYLVKRTGEKVFLECVQDMDHENMFWYRQDPGLGLRLIYFSYDVKMKEKGDIPEGYSVSREKKERFSLILESASTNQTSMYLCASSSTDSASGPQHFGDGTRLSIL.

The chain uses TRBV27 and TRBJ2-7; D is possibly TRBD1 or TRBD2 (6 bases each). This CDR3 spans 15 amino acids. Trimming pared 6 bases from V and 4 bases from J, leaving 19 bases between. Germline V gene data show CDR1 as MNHEY and CDR2 as SMNVEV (reference sequence). The CDR3 bases are TGTGCCAGCAGCGCATACGGGGGCCAAGCATACGAGCAGTACTTC. This translates into CASSAYGGQAYEQYF.

J is TRBJ2-3 and V is TRBV27; TRBD1 agrees at 7 bases. V shed 1 base and J 2 bases; nucleotides not matched to a gene: 3. Germline CDR1 is MNHEY and CDR2 is SMNVEV (reference sequence). The CDR3 length is 15 residues. Here the CDR3 DNA reads TGTGCCAGCAGTTTATGGACAGGTCCCACAGATACGCAGTATTTT. This translates into CASSLWTGPTDTQYF.

CDR3 region: CASSLEAGSTEAFF. In DNA, the CDR3 is TGTGCCAGCAGTTTAGAGGCAGGGTCCACTGAAGCTTTCTTT. The genes are TRBV27 and TRBJ1-1; a possible D gene is TRBD1 (5 bases). The CDR3 is made up of 14 amino acids. The V gene's germline CDR1 is MNHEY and CDR2 SMNVEV (reference sequence). Trimming removed 2 bases at V and 4 bases at J, with 11 bases between.

The gene calls are TRBV28 and TRBJ1-2; D is undetermined. The CDR3 loop spans 14 amino acids. Trimming removed 2 bases at V and 7 bases at J, with 14 bases between. Germline V gene sequence: CDR1 MDHEN, CDR2 SYDVKM. The CDR3 region is CASSLETAESGYTF. The CDR3 DNA reads as TGTGCCAGCAGTTTAGAAACAGCGGAGTCTGGCTACACCTTC.

This clone appeared once. CDR3 coding DNA: TGTGCCAGCAGTTACCCAGTTGGCAATCAGCCCCAGCATTTT. Residues: CASSYPVGNQPQHF. The chain carries TRBV6-5 and TRBJ1-5; D gene unclear. The V gene lost 2 bases and the J gene lost 2 bases, with 7 bases spanning the gap. This CDR3 has 14 amino acids. Germline values: CDR1 MNHEY, CDR2 SVGAGI.

This rearrangement joins TRBV6-1 to TRBJ2-3; 9 positions agree with TRBD1. Germline CDR1 and CDR2: MNHNS and SASEGT. Trimming at V came to 3 bases and at J to 0 bases, leaving 4 bases not matched to a gene. The CDR3 length is 16 residues. For the CDR3, the DNA is TGTGCCAGCAGTGAGACAGGGGGTTTTAGCACAGATACGCAGTATTTT. Translated, it gives CASSETGGFSTDTQYF.

The chain recombines TRBV5-8 with TRBJ2-5; D is uncertain. CDR1 and CDR2 (germline): SGHTS, YDEGEE. V dropped 3 bases and J dropped 3 bases, with 9 bases sitting between them. This CDR3 comprises 13 residues. This CDR3 reads CASSYGRKETQYF. CDR3 bases: TGTGCCAGCAGCTATGGACGGAAAGAGACCCAGTACTTC.